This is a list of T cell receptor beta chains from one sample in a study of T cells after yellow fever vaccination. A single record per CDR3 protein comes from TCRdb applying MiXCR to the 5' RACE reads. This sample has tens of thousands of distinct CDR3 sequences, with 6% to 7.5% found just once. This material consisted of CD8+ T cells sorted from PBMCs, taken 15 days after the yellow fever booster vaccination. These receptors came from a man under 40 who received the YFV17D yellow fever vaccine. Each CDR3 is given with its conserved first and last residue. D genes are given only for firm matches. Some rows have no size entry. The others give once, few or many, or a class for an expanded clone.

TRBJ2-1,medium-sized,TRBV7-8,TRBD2,TGTGCCAGCAGCCCTCATCCTCCGGGACTAGCGGGAGCAAATGAGCAGTTCTTC,CASSPHPPGLAGANEQFF
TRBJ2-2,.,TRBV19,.,TGTGCCAGTACTTCCGGGTCTTCCATCGGGGAGCTGTTTTTT,CASTSGSSIGELFF
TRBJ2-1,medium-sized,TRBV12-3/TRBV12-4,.,TGTGCCAGCAGTATAAGGACAGAATACAATGAGCAGTTCTTC,CASSIRTEYNEQFF
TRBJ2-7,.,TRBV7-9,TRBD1,TGTGCCAGCAGTCACCCGGGACAGGGATACTACGAGCAGTACTTC,CASSHPGQGYYEQYF
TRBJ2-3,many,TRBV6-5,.,TGTGCCAGCAGGTCCCCTCGTAGCGGTACGCAGTATTTT,CASRSPRSGTQYF
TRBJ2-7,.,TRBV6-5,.,TGTGCCAGCAGTTACGGCGTTGGGAGCTCCTACGAGCAGTACTTC,CASSYGVGSSYEQYF
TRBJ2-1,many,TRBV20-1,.,TGCGCATCTAGAGGTCCACTGCGGTACAATGAGCAGTTCTTC,CASRGPLRYNEQFF
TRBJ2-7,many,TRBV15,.,TGTGCCACCAGCCTCGGCAGAGGATCCTACGAGCAGTACTTC,CATSLGRGSYEQYF
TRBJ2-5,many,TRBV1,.,TGCACCAGCAGCCAAGGGAGGGGGGAAGAGACCCAGTACTTC,CTSSQGRGEETQYF
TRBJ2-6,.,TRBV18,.,TGTGCCAGCTCACCAGACTCTGGGGCCAACGTCCTGACTTTC,CASSPDSGANVLTF
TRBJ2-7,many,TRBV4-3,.,TGCGCCAGCAGCCAAGATGGGTCGCGGGAGCAGTACTTC,CASSQDGSREQYF
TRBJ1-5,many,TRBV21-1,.,TGTGCCAGCAGACTCCCCCTAGAGGGGGGCACCAGTGTTTGCAATCAGCCCCAGCATTTT,CASRLPLEGGTSVCNQPQHF